The sequence of this T cell receptor beta chain was determined in a study of blood T cell repertoires in COVID-19. J lost 1 base, V lost 4 bases, and 15 bases had no gene match. This CDR3 spans 19 amino acids. From germline, CDR1 is MNHEY and CDR2 SMNVEV (reference sequence). The data were produced by immunoSEQ multiplex PCR, yet TCRdb's version contains in-frame clones alone and is incomplete. The table has around 260,000 clones, around 80% seen once; the top ten hold 4.1%. This clone was counted between two and nine times. The material sequenced was PBMCs or T cells enriched from blood (not recorded which). This rearrangement joins TRBV27 to TRBJ2-3; 9 positions match TRBD1. The source is a man aged 25 to 40 with acute COVID-19. CDR3 region: CASSSLGQGRVVGTDTQYF. CDR3 in DNA: TGTGCCAGCAGTTCCTTGGGACAGGGAAGAGTTGTAGGCACAGATACGCAGTATTTT.